A selection of T cell receptor beta chains follows, all from one sample in a study of T-cell reconstitution after alpha-beta-depleted transplantation in children. TCRdb called the PCR reads again in MiXCR, with one record for every CDR3 protein. The sample lists 750,000 to 950,000 distinct CDR3 sequences; about 16% were seen once. This material consisted of PBMCs, mostly from graft donor cells, taken 360 days after TCRalphabeta/CD19-depleted stem cell transplant. Receptors originate from a male patient younger than 18 who had a stem cell transplant for acute lymphoblastic leukemia, so the T cells may come from the graft donor. Both conserved end residues are part of each CDR3. A D gene is named only where the DNA matches it firmly. The size entry is marked missing in some rows and otherwise reads once, few, many or a size class.

j_gene | d_gene | v_gene | abundance | len | CDR3nt | CDR3aa
TRBJ2-7 | TRBD1 | TRBV12-3/TRBV12-4 | many | 12 | TGTGCCAGCAGTTCAGGGGGACCCGCCATTTACTTC | CASSSGGPAIYF
TRBJ2-2 | - | TRBV20-1 | - | 16 | TGCAGTGCTAGGTCGGTAGCGGAGGCGAACACCGGGGAGCTGTTTTTT | CSARSVAEANTGELFF
TRBJ2-4 | TRBD2 | TRBV10-2 | - | 18 | TGCGCCAGCAGTGCACTCGTCATGGCGGGAGGATCCAAAAACATTCAGTACTTC | CASSALVMAGGSKNIQYF
TRBJ2-3 | - | TRBV11-2 | - | 17 | TGTGCCAGCAGCCCGCCCAGGCGGACTTTTAAACCAGATACGCAGTATTTT | CASSPPRRTFKPDTQYF
TRBJ2-3 | - | TRBV7-9 | - | 15 | TGTGCCAGCCTACCAGCGCAGCGGTCCACAGATACGCAGTATTTT | CASLPAQRSTDTQYF
TRBJ2-7 | - | TRBV25-1 | - | 15 | TGTGCCAGCAGTGAAATTGGGACGAAGTCGGCCGAGCAGTACTTC | CASSEIGTKSAEQYF
TRBJ2-1 | - | TRBV12-3/TRBV12-4 | few | 14 | TGTGCCAGCACCTGGTCCCCGGCGTACAATGAGCAGTTCTTC | CASTWSPAYNEQFF
TRBJ1-6 | - | TRBV20-1 | few | 14 | TGCAGTGCTAGAGACCGTAATCAGGGGTTAGCTCTCCACTTT | CSARDRNQGLALHF
TRBJ2-2 | - | TRBV12-3/TRBV12-4 | - | 14 | TGTGCCAGCACCCAGGCTGGGAACACCGGGGAGCTGTTTTTT | CASTQAGNTGELFF
TRBJ2-7 | - | TRBV12-3/TRBV12-4 | once | 17 | TGTGCCAGCAGTATTACCCCTAGAGGCGGAATTTCCTACGAGCAGTACTTC | CASSITPRGGISYEQYF
TRBJ2-7 | TRBD2 | TRBV11-1 | - | 15 | TGTGCCAGCCGTTCGTATAGCGGGAGGTCCTACGAGCAGTACTTC | CASRSYSGRSYEQYF
TRBJ1-1 | - | TRBV7-6 | few | 13 | TGTGCCAGCTCCGAGGTGGGGAACACTGAAGCTTTCTTT | CASSEVGNTEAFF
TRBJ2-5 | TRBD2 | TRBV24-1 | few | 16 | TGTGCCACCAGTGAGCACAGGACTAGCGGGGAAGAGACCCAGTACTTC | CATSEHRTSGEETQYF
TRBJ2-2 | TRBD2 | TRBV5-1 | - | 16 | TGCGCCAGCAGCCCCCCGCCGAGCGGGAGGACCGGGGAGCTGTTTTTT | CASSPPPSGRTGELFF
TRBJ2-7 | - | TRBV20-1 | few | 14 | TGCAGTGCTAGAGTTAGCGGACACGGCTACGAGCAGTACTTC | CSARVSGHGYEQYF
TRBJ2-1 | - | TRBV20-1 | - | 9 | TGCAGTGCTAGAGTTGGGCAGTTCTTC | CSARVGQFF
TRBJ2-7 | TRBD2 | TRBV20-1 | few | 17 | TGCAGTGCTCAAGGGGGACTAGCGGGAGTAAGCGCCTACGAGCAGTACTTC | CSAQGGLAGVSAYEQYF
TRBJ2-7 | - | TRBV10-3 | many | 13 | TGTGCCATCGCAGGAGTTGGACTCTACGAGCAGTACTTC | CAIAGVGLYEQYF
TRBJ1-4 | - | TRBV29-1 | many | 12 | TGCAGCGTTGCGCTGATTGGTGAAAAACTGTTTTTT | CSVALIGEKLFF
TRBJ2-2 | - | TRBV15 | few | 16 | TGTGCCACCAGCCCCTTAGGGGGGATAGGGACCGGGGAGCTGTTTTTT | CATSPLGGIGTGELFF
TRBJ2-1 | - | TRBV6-2/TRBV6-3 | - | 21 | TGTGCCAGCAGTTACGGGGGTTTGTCCGATCTCCGCCTAGCCGGAGACAATGAGCAGTTCTTC | CASSYGGLSDLRLAGDNEQFF
TRBJ1-4 | - | TRBV7-9 | few | 11 | TGTGCCAGCAGCGAGACCCAGGCCCTGTTTTTT | CASSETQALFF
TRBJ2-7 | - | TRBV2 | - | 12 | TGTGCCAGCAGTGAGTATGTCTACGAGCAGTACTTC | CASSEYVYEQYF